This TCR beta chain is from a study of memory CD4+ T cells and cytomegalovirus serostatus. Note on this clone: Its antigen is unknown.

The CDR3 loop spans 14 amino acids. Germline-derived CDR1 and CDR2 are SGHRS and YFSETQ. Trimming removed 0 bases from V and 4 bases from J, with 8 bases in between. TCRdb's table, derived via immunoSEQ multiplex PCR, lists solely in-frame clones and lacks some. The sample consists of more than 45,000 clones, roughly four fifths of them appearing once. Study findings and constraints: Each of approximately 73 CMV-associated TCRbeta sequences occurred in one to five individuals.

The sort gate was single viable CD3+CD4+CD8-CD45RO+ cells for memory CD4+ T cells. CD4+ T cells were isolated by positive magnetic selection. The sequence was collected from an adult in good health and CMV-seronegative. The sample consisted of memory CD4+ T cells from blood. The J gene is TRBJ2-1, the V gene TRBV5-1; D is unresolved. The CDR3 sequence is CASSLGEIYNEQFF. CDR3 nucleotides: TGCGCCAGCAGCTTGGGGGAAATTTACAATGAGCAGTTCTTC.